One sample yielded the 28 T cell receptor beta chains listed below, sequenced in a study of shared clonotypes between healthy human individuals (TCRdb year 2020). Library construction relied on the immunoSEQ multiplex PCR assay. Held by TCRdb, this immuneACCESS table contains in-frame sequences only and omits some clones. Under half of the omission traces to an unresolved V gene where checked; the cause of the rest is unknown. The table for this sample lists over a million clones; approximately 80% of them were counted only once. The ten biggest clones cover 0.6% to 0.7% of the sample. The sequenced sample was memory CD4+ T cells from PBMCs. In light of the paper, this sample's cell subset or site label describes: CD45RA-negative fraction. These receptor sequences come from a young man in good health. Some clones in this sample may be carry-over from other donors' samples.

A word on this clone: This sequence may be a read error, since a much larger clone differs from it by one base. The identical CDR3 is also encoded by other nucleotide sequences in the sample. The chain is built from TRBV7-2 and TRBJ1-1; TRBD1 matches 7 bases. After removal of 3 bases from V and 1 base from J, the junction contained 2 bases not matched to a gene. Germline assignment: CDR1 SGHTA and CDR2 FQGNSA. This CDR3 spans 14 amino acids. The CDR3 DNA is TGTGCCAGCAGCTTTGGGACAGCGAACACTGAAGCTTTCTTT. It yields the protein CASSFGTANTEAFF.

This sequence joins TRBV15 and TRBJ2-3; TRBD2 matches 11 bases. V shed 2 bases, J shed 5 bases, and the junction held 6 bases outside the gene matches. Germline V lookup: CDR1 LNHNV, CDR2 YYDKDF (reference sequence). The CDR3 consists of 16 residues. CDR3 amino acids: CATSRPTSGSGDTQYF. The CDR3 bases are TGTGCCACCAGCAGACCTACTAGCGGGAGTGGAGATACGCAGTATTTT.

The chain is built from TRBV30 and TRBJ2-2; weak D call: TRBD1 (6 bases). Per germline, CDR1 GTSNPN and CDR2 SVGIG (reference sequence). Trimming left V 0 bases short and J 0 bases short, with 14 bases between. The CDR3 loop spans 17 amino acids. The CDR3 region is CAWSVSPDSSNTGELFF. The DNA for the CDR3 is TGTGCCTGGAGTGTATCCCCGGACAGCTCGAACACCGGGGAGCTGTTTTTT.

V gene TRBV28 combines with J gene TRBJ2-7, with TRBD1 identical over 10 bases. Germline trimming cut 1 base from V and 1 base from J; bases unmatched to any gene: 1. The CDR3 is 15 residues long. Germline loops: CDR1 MDHEN, CDR2 SYDVKM. This CDR3 reads CASSLSDRGSYEQYF. CDR3 nucleotide sequence: TGTGCCAGCAGTTTATCGGACAGGGGGTCCTACGAGCAGTACTTC.

The rearrangement links TRBV19 to TRBJ1-5; 8 bases align to TRBD1. CDR1 is LNHDA, CDR2 SQIVND, per germline (reference sequence). This CDR3 is 16 amino acids long. With 4 bases clipped from V and 3 bases from J, the junction kept 8 bases outside the gene matches. The CDR3 reads CASSTSYRGDNQPQHF. Here the CDR3 DNA reads TGTGCCAGTAGTACTAGTTACAGGGGGGACAATCAGCCCCAGCATTTT.

The chain uses TRBV18 and TRBJ2-7, with 9 bases lining up with TRBD2. CDR3 length: 15 residues. Per the germline V gene, CDR1 is KGHSH and CDR2 is LQKENI. The V and J ends lost 6 bases and 3 bases, in that order; junction bases with no gene match: 9. Here the CDR3 DNA reads TGTGCCAGCTCCCAAGGTACTAGCGGGCACTACGAGCAGTACTTC. This gives the protein CASSQGTSGHYEQYF.

The chain joins TRBV5-1 to TRBJ2-3; a possible D gene is TRBD1 (6 bases). V was trimmed by 4 bases and J by 5 bases, leaving 11 bases between them. Germline loops: CDR1 SGHRS, CDR2 YFSETQ. This CDR3 spans 13 amino acids. The CDR3 DNA is TGCGCCAGCAGCAACCCACAGGGAGATACGCAGTATTTT. Translated, it gives CASSNPQGDTQYF. Looking up the rest from reference TRBV5-1 and TRBJ2-3 gives the full variable domain: KAGVTQTPRYLIKTRGQQVTLSCSPISGHRSVSWYQQTPGQGLQFLFEYFSETQRNKGNFPGRFSGRQFSNSRSEMNVSTLELGDSALYLCASSNPQGDTQYFGPGTRLTVL.

This chain connects TRBV7-2 to TRBJ1-5, with a possible D match to TRBD1 (6 bases). The germline V gene encodes CDR1 SGHTA and CDR2 FQGNSA. The CDR3 spans 14 residues. The V and J ends lost 6 bases and 1 base respectively, with 10 bases between them. CDR3 in amino acids: CASSLTGSNQPQHF. CDR3 sequence (DNA): TGTGCCAGCAGTTTGACAGGAAGCAATCAGCCCCAGCATTTT. Together with reference TRBV7-2 and TRBJ1-5, the CDR3 gives the full variable domain: GAGVSQSPSNKVTEKGKDVELRCDPISGHTALYWYRQSLGQGLEFLIYFQGNSAPDKSGLPSDRFSAERTGGSVSTLTIQRTQQEDSAVYLCASSLTGSNQPQHFGDGTRLSIL.

The CDR3 nucleotides are TGTGCCAGCAGCTTAGGGGACAGGGGACTTCGGACTGAAGCTTTCTTT. As protein: CASSLGDRGLRTEAFF. V usage is TRBV7-9 and J usage is TRBJ1-1; 10 positions agree with TRBD1. The germline V gene encodes CDR1 SEHNR and CDR2 FQNEAQ (reference sequence). J was trimmed by 5 bases and V by 1 base; bases with no gene match: 7. The CDR3 consists of 16 residues.

The genes are TRBV10-1 and TRBJ1-5, with D uncertain. Deletions cut 9 bases from V and 4 bases from J, with 10 bases between. Germline V gene data show CDR1 as WNHNN and CDR2 as SYGVQD (reference sequence). This CDR3 has 12 residues. CDR3 region: CARNPGNQPQHF. Here the CDR3 DNA reads TGCGCCAGGAATCCCGGAAATCAGCCCCAGCATTTT.

The rearrangement joins TRBV6-6 to TRBJ1-2; possible D gene TRBD1, 6 bases. Trimming took 0 bases from V and 8 from J, leaving 16 bases between them. The CDR3 length is 15 residues. Germline CDR1 reads MNHNY; CDR2 reads SVGAGI (reference sequence). The CDR3 nucleotides are TGTGCCAGCAGTTACTCTAGCCGGGGGGCGAGCGGCTACACCTTC. It translates to CASSYSSRGASGYTF.

This clone was seen only once. The chain carries TRBV5-4 and TRBJ1-2; 7 nucleotides match TRBD1. This CDR3 is built from 13 residues. The V and J ends lost 2 bases and 4 bases, in that order; junction bases with no gene match: 2. CDR1 SGHNT and CDR2 YYREEE come from the germline V gene (reference sequence). The DNA of the CDR3 is TGTGCCAGCAGCTTACGGGACAGCTATGGCTACACCTTC. This gives the protein CASSLRDSYGYTF. Together with reference TRBV5-4 and TRBJ1-2, the CDR3 gives the full variable domain: ETGVTQSPTHLIKTRGQQVTLRCSSQSGHNTVSWYQQALGQGPQFIFQYYREEENGRGNFPPRFSGLQFPNYSSELNVNALELDDSALYLCASSLRDSYGYTFGSGTRLTVV.

Comment on this clone: Other DNA sequences in this specimen translate into the identical CDR3. The chain combines TRBV9 with TRBJ2-1; 7 bases match TRBD2. The germline CDR1 and CDR2 sequences are SGDLS and YYNGEE. This CDR3 has 11 amino acids. J lost 10 bases, V lost 3 bases, and 1 base had no gene match. CDR3 sequence (DNA): TGTGCCAGCAGCGCCGGGGGGGAGCAGTTCTTC. Translation gives CASSAGGEQFF. The whole variable domain, filled in from reference TRBV9 and TRBJ2-1, reads DSGVTQTPKHLITATGQRVTLRCSPRSGDLSVYWYQQSLDQGLQFLIQYYNGEERAKGNILERFSAQQFPDLHSELNLSSLELGDSALYFCASSAGGEQFFGPGTRLTVL.

This rearrangement joins TRBV5-1 to TRBJ2-7; D might be TRBD2 (5 bases). CDR1 is SGHRS and CDR2 is YFSETQ in the germline V gene. This CDR3 is built from 16 residues. Trimming removed 4 bases at V and 3 bases at J, with 20 bases between. CDR3 region: CASSPQPSGTSYEQYF. The CDR3 DNA sequence: TGCGCCAGCAGCCCCCAACCGAGCGGTACGAGCTACGAGCAGTACTTC.

The V call is TRBV28, the J call TRBJ2-5; maybe TRBD1 (5 bases). Trimming stripped 4 bases from V and 5 bases from J, with 17 bases between. The CDR3 runs 15 residues. Germline CDR1 is MDHEN and CDR2 is SYDVKM. The CDR3, as DNA: TGTGCCAGCAGTTCCCGGATAGGTGGGGCGGAGACCCAGTACTTC. It encodes CASSSRIGGAETQYF.

V and J are TRBV19 and TRBJ1-3; D ambiguous. With 6 bases removed from V and 0 bases from J, the gap between germline ends came to 12 bases. The CDR3 consists of 15 residues. Germline values: CDR1 LNHDA, CDR2 SQIVND (reference sequence). Here the CDR3 reads CASSPRGLSGNTIYF. The CDR3 bases are TGTGCCAGTAGCCCTCGAGGGCTCTCTGGAAACACCATATATTTT.

The chain has TRBV29-1 and TRBJ1-1; D is possibly TRBD1 (5 bases). The V end lost 3 bases, the J end lost 4 bases, and 6 bases lay between the germline ends. Germline lookup yields CDR1 SQVTM and CDR2 ANQGSEA. The CDR3 contains 11 residues. The CDR3 reads CSVEGVTEAFF. The CDR3 bases are TGCAGCGTTGAGGGGGTCACTGAAGCTTTCTTT.

J is TRBJ2-3 and V is TRBV7-6; D is unclear. Per germline, CDR1 SGHVS and CDR2 FNYEAQ. V lost 3 bases, J lost 4 bases, and 8 bases lay in between. The CDR3 runs to 13 residues. CDR3 DNA sequence: TGTGCCAGCAGCTTTTTGGTCGCAGATACGCAGTATTTT. Protein product: CASSFLVADTQYF.

J is TRBJ2-1 and V is TRBV4-1, with 8 bases that match TRBD1. Germline CDR1 is MGHRA and CDR2 is YSYEKL. This CDR3 has 18 amino acids. Trimming cost V 4 bases and J 0 bases; bases outside gene matches: 11. CDR3 DNA sequence: TGCGCCAGCAGCCGAGACAGGGGAGATGGTAGCTCCTACAATGAGCAGTTCTTC. It translates to CASSRDRGDGSSYNEQFF.

This clone was recorded once. The gene calls are TRBV6-6 and TRBJ2-1, with TRBD2 matching over 7 bases. Germline trimming cut 5 bases from V and 2 bases from J; bases unmatched to any gene: 6. Per germline, CDR1 MNHNY and CDR2 SVGAGI (reference sequence). There are 15 residues in the CDR3. The CDR3 DNA sequence: TGTGCCAGCAGTCTAGCGGCTGCCGCCTACAATGAGCAGTTCTTC. This sequence encodes CASSLAAAAYNEQFF.

This clone was picked up one time. The chain combines TRBV9 with TRBJ2-1; D possibly corresponds to TRBD2 (5 bases). Germline V gene data show CDR1 as SGDLS and CDR2 as YYNGEE. V lost 0 bases and J 6 bases, leaving 13 bases between the germline ends. The CDR3 is made up of 15 amino acids. The CDR3: CASSVAATIRNEQFF. The CDR3 nucleotides read TGTGCCAGCAGCGTAGCGGCGACTATTCGCAATGAGCAGTTCTTC.

This clone was seen only once. The CDR3 loop reads CASSPTRPGQGRYEQYF. The CDR3 DNA reads as TGCGCCAGCAGCCCCACCCGCCCGGGACAGGGCCGGTACGAGCAGTACTTC. The chain employs TRBV4-1 and TRBJ2-7; 9 nucleotides agree with TRBD1. CDR3 length equals 17 residues. V was clipped by 4 bases and J by 4 bases; unmatched bases: 14. In germline, CDR1 is MGHRA, CDR2 YSYEKL.

About this clone: Other nucleotide sequences from this sample produce the same CDR3. The V and J genes are TRBV7-2 and TRBJ2-1, with D perhaps matching TRBD1 (6 bases). V was trimmed by 4 bases and J by 4 bases, leaving 8 bases between them. The CDR3 covers 13 residues. CDR1 is SGHTA, CDR2 FQGNSA, per germline. This chain's CDR3 is CASSSDRYNEQFF. The CDR3 DNA sequence: TGTGCCAGCAGCTCGGACAGATACAATGAGCAGTTCTTC.

The J gene is TRBJ2-7, the V gene TRBV6-1; 8 bases are a match to TRBD1. The CDR3 is made up of 15 amino acids. With V trimmed by 5 bases and J by 4 bases, 10 bases remained unmatched. Germline V CDR1 and CDR2: MNHNS, SASEGT. CDR3 sequence (DNA): TGTGCCAGCAGTTCGCAGGGGGCGATGAAGTACGAGCAGTACTTC. Translating it yields CASSSQGAMKYEQYF.

About this clone itself: Other DNA variants within this sample encode the same CDR3. The chain couples TRBV5-1 to TRBJ2-1, with TRBD2 identical over 8 bases. There are 15 residues in the CDR3. The V gene end was trimmed by 0 bases and the J gene end by 3 bases; junction bases not matched to a gene: 2. The germline V gene has CDR1 SGHRS and CDR2 YFSETQ. Written as DNA, the CDR3 is TGCGCCAGCAGCTTGGTAGCGGGGAACTACAATGAGCAGTTCTTC. This gives the protein CASSLVAGNYNEQFF.

V gene TRBV30 combines with J gene TRBJ1-5, with 9 bases matching TRBD1. Per germline, CDR1 GTSNPN and CDR2 SVGIG (reference sequence). The CDR3 length is 18 residues. J was trimmed by 2 bases and V by 2 bases; bases with no gene match: 13. CDR3 in DNA: TGTGCCTGGAGTTTGGGACAGGGTCAGGGGAAGGGCAATCAGCCCCAGCATTTT. It codes for CAWSLGQGQGKGNQPQHF.

The chain recombines TRBV4-2 with TRBJ2-1; a possible D gene is TRBD2 (6 bases). There are 16 residues in the CDR3. Trimming took 4 bases from V and 3 from J, leaving 16 bases between them. Per the germline V gene, CDR1 is LGHNA and CDR2 is YNFKEQ. This CDR3 is CASSPTGGNNYNEQFF. CDR3 DNA: TGTGCCAGCAGCCCTACTGGCGGGAACAACTACAATGAGCAGTTCTTC.

For this clone: A far larger clone differs by one base, so this is likely a read error. The gene calls are TRBV29-1 and TRBJ2-2; TRBD1 or TRBD2 may be the D gene (6 bases each). CDR1 SQVTM and CDR2 ANQGSEA come from the germline V gene. This CDR3 is 11 amino acids long. Trimming pared 3 bases from V and 16 bases from J, leaving 15 bases between. This CDR3 reads CSVEIRGRPFF. The DNA for the CDR3 is TGCAGCGTTGAGATCCGGGGGCGGCCGTTTTTT.